This T cell receptor beta chain comes out of a study of identical twins. The CDR3 has 15 residues. Trimming removed 3 bases from V and 4 bases from J, with 15 bases in between. TCRdb called the 5' RACE reads again in MiXCR, with one record for every CDR3 protein. The repertoire holds 450,000 to 600,000 distinct CDR3 sequences, around 20% seen once, with approximately 0.5% in the top ten. This same sample was also taken into another study, of yellow fever vaccine responses in identical twins.

The sample taken for sequencing was CD4+ T cells sorted from blood. The chain carries TRBV12-3 or TRBV12-4 and TRBJ1-2; D is possibly TRBD1 (6 bases). The sequence was obtained from a woman between 18 and 29 years old in good health. The CDR3 here is CASSFSGTGPYGYTF. The DNA for the CDR3 is TGTGCCAGCAGTTTTTCCGGAACAGGGCCCTATGGCTACACCTTC.